The text below deals with one T cell receptor (beta chain). What it recognizes is unknown. Clones were read by immunoSEQ multiplex PCR, and TCRdb kept only the in-frame ones, dropping some. The table has approximately 92,000 clones, approximately 80% seen once. The sample is drawn from a study of memory CD4+ T cells and cytomegalovirus serostatus. Study results and caveats: CD4+ memory repertoires contained about 40% of the roughly 160 reported CMV TCRbeta sequences.

The CDR3 length is 15 residues. V lost 6 bases and J lost 0, with 15 bases in between. The V gene's germline CDR1 is SEHNR and CDR2 FQNEAQ (reference sequence). The sort gate was single viable CD3+CD4+CD8-CD45RO+ cells for memory CD4+ T cells. The sample was memory CD4+ T cells from blood. This sequence joins TRBV7-9 and TRBJ2-7; no clear D. The source of this sequence is an adult in good health and CMV-seropositive. The DNA of the CDR3 is TGTGCCAGCAGGAAACAGCAGCCCAGCTCCTACGAGCAGTACTTC. It encodes CASRKQQPSSYEQYF.